The clone carrying this T cell receptor (beta chain) was detected only a few times. Its antigen is unidentified. TCRdb passed the 5' RACE reads through MiXCR, listing each CDR3 protein once. Of fewer than 400,000 distinct CDR3 sequences in the sample, roughly 8% were seen once. This record comes from a study of CD8 T cells in ankylosing spondylitis. J gave up 3 bases and V 8 bases, and 13 bases lay outside the gene matches. The CDR3 has 16 residues. Germline V gene data show CDR1 as MDHEN and CDR2 as SYDVKM. Study-level results: Peripheral blood samples showed relatively rare disease-linked clones, and these clones were CD8+. Matched synovial fluid from ankylosing spondylitis patients was reported to be enriched for disease-linked clones. One TCR beta motif, made up of fewer than 10 highly homologous variants, appeared characteristic of ankylosing spondylitis blood.

Sequences were obtained from blood, either unsorted or a sorted T cell fraction (not recorded which). The clonotype comes from a male donor with ankylosing spondylitis. The chain couples TRBV28 to TRBJ2-3, with 8 positions matching TRBD2. CDR3 sequence reads: CASAFGVAGMTDTQYF. CDR3 coding DNA: TGTGCCAGCGCCTTCGGGGTAGCGGGAATGACAGATACGCAGTATTTT.